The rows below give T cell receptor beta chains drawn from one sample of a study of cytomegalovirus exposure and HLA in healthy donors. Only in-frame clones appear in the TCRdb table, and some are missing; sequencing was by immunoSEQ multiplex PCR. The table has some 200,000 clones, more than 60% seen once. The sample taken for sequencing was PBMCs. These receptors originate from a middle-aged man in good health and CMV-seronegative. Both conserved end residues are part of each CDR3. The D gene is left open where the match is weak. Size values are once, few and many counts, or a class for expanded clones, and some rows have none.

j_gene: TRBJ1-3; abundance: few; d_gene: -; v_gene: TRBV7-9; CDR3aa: CASSLGPEKGDTIYF; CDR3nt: TGTGCCAGCAGCTTAGGACCCGAAAAAGGAGACACCATATATTTT
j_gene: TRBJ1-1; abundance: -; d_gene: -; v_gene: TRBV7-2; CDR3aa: CASSLIATEAFF; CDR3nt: TGTGCCAGCAGCTTAATAGCCACTGAAGCTTTCTTT
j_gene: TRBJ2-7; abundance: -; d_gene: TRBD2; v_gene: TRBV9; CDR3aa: CASSVGASGSYEQYF; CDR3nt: TGTGCCAGCAGCGTAGGGGCTAGCGGATCCTACGAGCAGTACTTC
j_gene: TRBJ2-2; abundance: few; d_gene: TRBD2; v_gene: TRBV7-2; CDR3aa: CASSPMYSGGIDTGELFF; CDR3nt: TGTGCCAGCAGCCCAATGTATAGCGGGGGCATAGACACCGGGGAGCTGTTTTTT
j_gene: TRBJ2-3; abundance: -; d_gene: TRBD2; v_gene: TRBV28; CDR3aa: CASSTLLAGVVPDTQYF; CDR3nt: TGTGCCAGCAGCACCCTACTAGCGGGAGTCGTCCCAGATACGCAGTATTTT
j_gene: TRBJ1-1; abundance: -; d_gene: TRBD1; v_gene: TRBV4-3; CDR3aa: CASSQGTVNTEAFF; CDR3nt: TGCGCCAGCAGCCAGGGGACAGTGAACACTGAAGCTTTCTTT
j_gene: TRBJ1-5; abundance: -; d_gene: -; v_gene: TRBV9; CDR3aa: CASSVEGASNQPQHF; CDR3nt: TGTGCCAGCAGCGTAGAAGGGGCTAGCAATCAGCCCCAGCATTTT
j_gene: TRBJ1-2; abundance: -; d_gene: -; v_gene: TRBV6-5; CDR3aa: CASSYGDIRESYGYTF; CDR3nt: TGTGCCAGCAGTTACGGGGACATCAGGGAGTCCTATGGCTACACCTTC
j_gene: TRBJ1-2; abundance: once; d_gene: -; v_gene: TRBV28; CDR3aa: CASSLWGPEAVGGYTF; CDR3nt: TGTGCCAGCAGTTTATGGGGGCCCGAGGCGGTGGGCGGCTACACCTTC
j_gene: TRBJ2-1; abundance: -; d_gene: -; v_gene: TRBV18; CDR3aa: CASSLTLTSNEQFF; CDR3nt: TGTGCCAGCTCCCTCACCTTGACTAGCAATGAGCAGTTCTTC
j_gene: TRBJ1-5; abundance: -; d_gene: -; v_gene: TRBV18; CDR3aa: CASSPSSEGQPQHF; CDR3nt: TGTGCCAGCTCACCAAGTTCGGAGGGTCAGCCCCAGCATTTT
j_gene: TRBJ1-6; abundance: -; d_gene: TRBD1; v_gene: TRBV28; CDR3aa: CASSSPGTGSIPLHF; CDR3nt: TGTGCCAGCAGTTCCCCCGGGACAGGGAGCATTCCCCTCCACTTT
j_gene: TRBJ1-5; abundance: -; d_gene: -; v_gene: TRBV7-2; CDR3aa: CASSHGSQTAQPQHF; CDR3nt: TGTGCCAGCAGCCACGGGAGCCAGACGGCCCAGCCCCAGCATTTT
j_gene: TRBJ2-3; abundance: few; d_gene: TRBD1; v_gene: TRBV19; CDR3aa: CASSPSDRGPTDTQYF; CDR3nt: TGTGCCAGTAGTCCCTCGGACAGGGGGCCCACAGATACGCAGTATTTT
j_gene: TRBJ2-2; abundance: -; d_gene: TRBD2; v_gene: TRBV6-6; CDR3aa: CASSPLAGGNTGELFF; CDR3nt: TGTGCCAGCAGTCCCCTAGCGGGGGGAAATACCGGGGAGCTGTTTTTT
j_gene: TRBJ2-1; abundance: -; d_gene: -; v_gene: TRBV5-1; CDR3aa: CASSLWSFDWSQYSGNEQFF; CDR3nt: TGCGCCAGCAGCTTGTGGAGTTTTGACTGGAGTCAATATAGCGGCAATGAGCAGTTCTTC
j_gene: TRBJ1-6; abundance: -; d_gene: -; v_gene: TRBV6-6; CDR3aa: CASSYSSGGRNSPLHF; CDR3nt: TGTGCCAGCAGTTACTCCTCCGGGGGGCGTAATTCACCCCTCCACTTT
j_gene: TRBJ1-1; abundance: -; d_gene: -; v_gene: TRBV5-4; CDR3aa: CASSLNTEAFF; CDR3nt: TGTGCCAGCAGTCTCAACACTGAAGCTTTCTTT
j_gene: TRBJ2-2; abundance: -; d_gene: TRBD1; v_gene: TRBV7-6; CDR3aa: CASSWDPGQTFTGELFF; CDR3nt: TGTGCCAGCAGTTGGGATCCGGGACAGACCTTCACCGGGGAGCTGTTTTTT
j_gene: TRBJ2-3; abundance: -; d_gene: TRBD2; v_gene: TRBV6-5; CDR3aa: CASSSRRGYSTDTQYF; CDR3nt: TGTGCCAGCAGTTCTCGGCGGGGGTATAGCACAGATACGCAGTATTTT
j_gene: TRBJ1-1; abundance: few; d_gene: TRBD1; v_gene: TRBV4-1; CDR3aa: CASSHMGQGAAFF; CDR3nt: TGCGCCAGCAGCCATATGGGACAGGGGGCAGCTTTCTTT
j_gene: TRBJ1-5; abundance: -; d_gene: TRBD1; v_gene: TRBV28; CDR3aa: CASRPSQGRNQPQHF; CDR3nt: TGTGCCAGCAGACCTTCACAGGGGAGGAATCAGCCCCAGCATTTT
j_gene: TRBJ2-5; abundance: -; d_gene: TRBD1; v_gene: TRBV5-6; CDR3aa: CASSVRQGQVETQYF; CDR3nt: TGTGCCAGCAGCGTGAGACAGGGGCAGGTAGAGACCCAGTACTTC
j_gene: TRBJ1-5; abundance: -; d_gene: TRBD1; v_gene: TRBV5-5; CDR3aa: CASSAGTGQGQPQHF; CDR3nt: TGTGCCAGCAGCGCTGGGACAGGGCAGGGTCAGCCCCAGCATTTT
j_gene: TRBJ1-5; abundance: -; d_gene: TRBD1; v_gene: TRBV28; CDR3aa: CASSKMTGLGNQPQHF; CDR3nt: TGTGCCAGCTCCAAAATGACAGGGTTGGGCAATCAGCCCCAGCATTTT
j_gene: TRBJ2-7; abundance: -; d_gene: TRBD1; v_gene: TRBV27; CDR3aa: CASSRPQTGVGEQYF; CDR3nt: TGTGCCAGCAGTCGGCCCCAGACAGGGGTTGGGGAGCAGTACTTC
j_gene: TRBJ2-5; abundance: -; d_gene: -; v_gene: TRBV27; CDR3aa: CASSLNFRPGAETQYF; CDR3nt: TGTGCCAGCAGTTTAAATTTCCGGCCAGGGGCAGAGACCCAGTACTTC
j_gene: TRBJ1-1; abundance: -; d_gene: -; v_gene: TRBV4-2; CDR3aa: CASSQDLVPSSEAFF; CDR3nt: TGTGCCAGCAGCCAAGATCTCGTCCCGAGTAGCGAAGCTTTCTTT
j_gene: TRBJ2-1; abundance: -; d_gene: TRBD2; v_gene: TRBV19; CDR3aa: CASSMASGTNNEQFF; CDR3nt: TGTGCCAGTAGTATGGCTAGCGGGACAAACAATGAGCAGTTCTTC
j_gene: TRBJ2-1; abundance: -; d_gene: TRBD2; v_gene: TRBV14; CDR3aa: CASSQDQGLAGPYNEQFF; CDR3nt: TGTGCCAGCAGCCAAGATCAGGGGCTAGCGGGACCCTACAATGAGCAGTTCTTC
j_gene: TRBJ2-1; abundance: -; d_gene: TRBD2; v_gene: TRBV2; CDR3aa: CASSTGLAGNEQFF; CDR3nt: TGTGCCAGCAGTACCGGACTAGCGGGCAATGAGCAGTTCTTC
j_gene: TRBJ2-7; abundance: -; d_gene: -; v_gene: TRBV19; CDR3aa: CASSSGGDEQYF; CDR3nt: TGTGCCAGTAGTTCCGGCGGGGACGAGCAGTACTTC
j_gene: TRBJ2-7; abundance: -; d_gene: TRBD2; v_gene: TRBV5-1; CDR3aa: CASSPSSGVRTYEQYF; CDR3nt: TGCGCCAGCAGCCCCTCTAGCGGGGTGAGGACCTACGAGCAGTACTTC
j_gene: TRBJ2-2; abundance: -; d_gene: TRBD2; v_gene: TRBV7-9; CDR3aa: CSSSTTSGGAHTGELFF; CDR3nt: TGTTCCAGCAGCACGACTAGCGGGGGGGCCCACACCGGGGAGCTGTTTTTT
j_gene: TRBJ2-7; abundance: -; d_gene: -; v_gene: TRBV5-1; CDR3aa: CASSSSSYEQYF; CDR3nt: TGCGCCAGCAGCTCGAGCTCCTACGAGCAGTACTTC
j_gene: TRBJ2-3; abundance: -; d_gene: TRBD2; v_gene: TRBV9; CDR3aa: CASSVGRSSGRPQYF; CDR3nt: TGTGCCAGCAGCGTAGGGAGGTCTAGCGGGAGACCGCAGTATTTT
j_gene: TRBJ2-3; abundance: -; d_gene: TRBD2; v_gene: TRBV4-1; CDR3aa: CASSQDGLAGGTDTQYF; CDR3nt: TGCGCCAGCAGCCAAGATGGGCTAGCGGGGGGGACAGATACGCAGTATTTT
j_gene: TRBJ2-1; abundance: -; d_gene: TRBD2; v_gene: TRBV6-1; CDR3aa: CASSEGSSGSGEQFF; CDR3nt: TGTGCCAGCAGTGAAGGATCGAGCGGGAGCGGTGAGCAGTTCTTC
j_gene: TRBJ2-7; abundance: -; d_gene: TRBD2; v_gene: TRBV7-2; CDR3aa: CASSPGTSGVGVQYF; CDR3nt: TGTGCCAGCAGCCCTGGGACTAGCGGGGTTGGTGTGCAGTACTTC
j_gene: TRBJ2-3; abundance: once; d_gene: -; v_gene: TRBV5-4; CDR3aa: CASSFGDNPDTQYF; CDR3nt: TGTGCCAGCAGCTTCGGGGACAACCCGGATACGCAGTATTTT
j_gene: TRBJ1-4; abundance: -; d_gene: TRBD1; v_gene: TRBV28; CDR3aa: CASRAGGSGNEKLFF; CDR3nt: TGTGCCAGCAGGGCAGGGGGCTCGGGAAATGAAAAACTGTTTTTT
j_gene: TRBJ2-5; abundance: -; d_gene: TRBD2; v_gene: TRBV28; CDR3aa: CASSSPLAVQETQYF; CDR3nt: TGTGCCAGCAGCTCTCCTCTAGCGGTTCAAGAGACCCAGTACTTC
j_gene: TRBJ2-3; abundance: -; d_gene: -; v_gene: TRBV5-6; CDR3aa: CASSLSEMTAQYF; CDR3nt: TGTGCCAGCAGCTTGTCGGAAATGACTGCGCAGTATTTT